This T cell receptor (beta chain) derives from a study of CD8+ T cells in alopecia areata. Whole-study context: Scoring of severity for treated patients was based on percentage of affected scalp area.

Indicated treatment: oral pan-JAK inhibitor, 5-10 mg twice daily. The CDR3 is made up of 14 amino acids. CDR1 is SQVTM, CDR2 ANQGSEA, per germline. V gave up 0 bases and J gave up 1 base, with 8 bases separating them. cDNA serving as the sequencing template came from extracted, reverse transcribed RNA. Libraries were prepared by immunoSEQ multiplex PCR; TCRdb keeps only in-frame clonotypes and omits some of them. Of more than 95,000 clones listed, roughly 57% are singletons. A remark on this clone: The target antigen is unknown.

Study observations and caveats: Scalp clonality and expanded CD8+ clones among the top 100 showed significant decreases with tofacitinib. Sequencing of scalp tissue also captures the resident alphabeta T cells of normal skin.

Material: CD4+ T cells sorted from blood, obtained at week 4, from a patient treated with tofacitinib. The V and J genes are TRBV29-1 and TRBJ2-3; possibly TRBD1 for D (5 bases). The source of this sequence is a human donor with alopecia areata. CDR3 amino acids: CSVEDQTGTDTQYF. Written as DNA, the CDR3 is TGCAGCGTTGAAGATCAGACAGGCACAGATACGCAGTATTTT.